This is a list of T cell receptor beta chains from one sample in a study of control samples from healthy donors and cancer patients. Produced via immunoSEQ multiplex PCR; TCRdb's table is partial and in-frame only. The sample lists some 150,000 clones, around 94% occurring once. Sequencing input: PBMCs. The receptors here all came from a man in his sixties with colorectal cancer. The conserved cysteine and the conserved F or W are not part of the CDR3 here.

v_call	cdr3_length	j_call	cdr3_aa
TRBV28	11	TRBJ1-2	ASSKQGANGYT
TRBV10-3	14	TRBJ2-5	AISELPTPTQETQY
TRBV19	12	TRBJ2-5	ASSIRAGEETQY
TRBV5-1	13	TRBJ2-7	ASSLESWGMYEQY
TRBV10-3	14	TRBJ2-3	AISDPGGPQMDTQY
TRBV5-1	14	TRBJ2-1	ASSPGPGTGKDEQF
TRBV5-1	13	TRBJ2-7	ASSLDSAGSYEQY
TRBV5-8	11	TRBJ1-2	ASSGTESYGYT
TRBV19	16	TRBJ1-3	ASSIDFDRLISGNTIY
TRBV27	14	TRBJ2-7	ASSWSGGARSYEQY
TRBV7-6	14	TRBJ2-3	ASSPPRRGGTDTQY
TRBV14	12	TRBJ2-3	ASSPAGRTDTQY
TRBV7-2	13	TRBJ2-3	ASSSQAGGADTQY
TRBV6-5	13	TRBJ2-7	ASRTGTEASYEQY
TRBV7-2	13	TRBJ1-1	ASSPRDRGNTEAF
TRBV20-1	9	TRBJ2-7	SAPGPNEQY
TRBV12-3/TRBV12-4	11	TRBJ1-6	ASSPIRGSPLH
TRBV5-1	12	TRBJ1-6	ASSLGGNNSPLH
TRBV6-1	12	TRBJ1-3	ASSEIGNGNTIY
TRBV19	11	TRBJ2-7	ASSMMNFYEQY
TRBV19	11	TRBJ1-1	ASSIMQASEAF
TRBV27	17	TRBJ2-3	ASSLRVSGTGKYTDTQY
TRBV27	12	TRBJ1-6	ASSSGPWGSPLH
TRBV11-2	13	TRBJ2-1	ASSFRTSGYNEQF
TRBV7-2	12	TRBJ2-7	ASSLSGGAYEQY
TRBV11-2	13	TRBJ1-2	ASRGEAPVRGGYT
TRBV19	11	TRBJ1-5	ASSPPGTASKY
TRBV5-5	14	TRBJ1-1	ASSLGTGARNTEAF
TRBV3-1/TRBV3-2	17	TRBJ2-3	ASSQPLGTSGGATDTQY
TRBV5-5	11	TRBJ1-1	ASSFPVNTEAF
TRBV19	14	TRBJ1-6	ASSPARDSYNSPLH
TRBV10-3	13	TRBJ2-5	AISDPGQGIETQY
TRBV9	14	TRBJ2-2	ASSVGGGPLPGELF
TRBV19	12	TRBJ2-3	ASSTGPGTDTQY
TRBV18	13	TRBJ2-7	ASSPDQGGLWEQY
TRBV28	10	TRBJ1-2	ASSPSNRDYT
TRBV10-3	10	TRBJ2-7	AISGTGMEQY
TRBV30	12	TRBJ2-5	AWSRRGGRETQY
TRBV30	10	TRBJ2-5	AWALAGETQY
TRBV3-1/TRBV3-2	12	TRBJ1-1	ASSQGRGNTEAF
TRBV2	11	TRBJ1-2	ASSAHEGYGYT
TRBV7-9	10	TRBJ1-1	ASSSIDTEAF
TRBV6-2/TRBV6-3	9	TRBJ2-7	ASSWANEQY
TRBV3-1/TRBV3-2	16	TRBJ2-5	ASSHDATSRGYQETQY
TRBV19	11	TRBJ1-1	ASSGQVNTEAF
TRBV6-6	12	TRBJ2-5	ASRPDRNQETQY
TRBV4-1	17	TRBJ2-2	ASSQRALAGDFETGELF
TRBV12-3/TRBV12-4	11	TRBJ2-7	ASSNTATYEQY
TRBV9	13	TRBJ2-3	ASSVGDRSTDTQY
TRBV18	10	TRBJ2-1	ASSPVSYEQF
TRBV5-1	12	TRBJ2-7	ASSLAQGYYEQY
TRBV24-1	14	TRBJ2-1	ATSDLPGEADNEQF
TRBV2	15	TRBJ2-6	ASSPGTGGSAANVLT